One and the same sample provided the 9 T cell receptor beta chains below, sequenced in a study of lymphopenia after photon versus proton radiotherapy. Generated by immunoSEQ multiplex PCR, the TCRdb table keeps only in-frame clones and is missing some. The sample shows some 30,000 clones, 87% of them seen only once. The specimen was peripheral blood, collected from a patient treated with proton-based radiotherapy. Receptors originate from a woman in her fifties or sixties with cholangiocarcinoma. Some clones in this sample may be carry-over from other donors' samples.

The J gene is TRBJ1-4, the V gene TRBV5-1, with TRBD1 identical over 8 bases. V was pared by 4 bases and J by 3 bases, with 2 bases of the junction left unmatched. The germline V gene encodes CDR1 SGHRS and CDR2 YFSETQ. This CDR3 is 14 amino acids long. CDR3 in amino acids: CASSGQGSNEKLFF. CDR3 nucleotide sequence: TGCGCCAGCAGCGGACAGGGCTCTAATGAAAAACTGTTTTTT. The variable domain in full, completed from reference TRBV5-1 and TRBJ1-4, reads KAGVTQTPRYLIKTRGQQVTLSCSPISGHRSVSWYQQTPGQGLQFLFEYFSETQRNKGNFPGRFSGRQFSNSRSEMNVSTLELGDSALYLCASSGQGSNEKLFFGSGTQLSVL.

The chain employs TRBV12-2 and TRBJ2-7; the table names TRBD1, a call not compared with the DNA. TRBV12-2 represents a pseudogene. The CDR3 sequence is 15 residues long. This CDR3 is CASRPQGLGFYEQYF. In nucleotides, the CDR3 is TGTGCAAGTCGCCCCCAGGGTTTGGGATTCTACGAGCAGTACTTC.

This clone showed up just once. The chain carries TRBV5-6 and TRBJ2-3; 10 bases are shared with TRBD2. CDR3 length: 16 residues. Per the germline V gene, CDR1 is SGHDT and CDR2 is YYEEEE. V lost 4 bases to trimming and J lost 2 bases; unmatched junction nucleotides: 7. The CDR3 DNA is TGTGCCAGCAGCGATTTAGCGGGAGGCCTCACAGATACGCAGTATTTT. Its protein product is CASSDLAGGLTDTQYF.

V and J are TRBV11-3 and TRBJ2-2; 7 nucleotides align to TRBD1. Germline V gene sequence: CDR1 SGHNT, CDR2 YENEEA. CDR3 length: 16 amino acids. V lost 2 bases to trimming and J lost 4 bases; unmatched junction nucleotides: 7. CDR3 sequence (DNA): TGTGCCAGCAGCTTAAAGGGGACAGCGCCCACCGGGGAGCTGTTTTTT. The encoded protein is CASSLKGTAPTGELFF.

The chain has TRBV9 and TRBJ2-7; 10 bases agree with TRBD1. Per the germline V gene, CDR1 is SGDLS and CDR2 is YYNGEE. CDR3 size: 15 residues. With V trimmed by 4 bases and J by 2 bases, 6 bases remained unmatched. The CDR3: CASSPRQGATYEQYF. In DNA, the CDR3 is TGTGCCAGCAGCCCTCGACAGGGGGCTACCTACGAGCAGTACTTC.

The CDR3 here is CASSIVRGYTDTQYF. For the CDR3, the DNA is TGTGCCAGTAGTATAGTGAGGGGCTACACAGATACGCAGTATTTT. The chain employs TRBV19 and TRBJ2-3, with D perhaps being TRBD1 or TRBD2 (5 bases each). V was pared by 1 base and J by 2 bases, with 10 bases between. The length of the CDR3 is 15 residues. Germline CDR1 reads LNHDA; CDR2 reads SQIVND (reference sequence).

The V gene is TRBV27, the J gene TRBJ2-2; tentative D call: TRBD2 (6 bases). This CDR3 is built from 14 residues. V was trimmed by 4 bases and J by 6 bases, leaving 12 bases between them. Germline V gives CDR1 MNHEY, CDR2 SMNVEV (reference sequence). The CDR3 DNA follows: TGTGCCAGCAGTTACCGCGGGATAGCCGGGGAGCTGTTTTTT. This sequence encodes CASSYRGIAGELFF.

V and J are TRBV19 and TRBJ2-1; TRBD2 matches at 12 bases. The V gene end was trimmed by 6 bases and the J gene end by 1 base; junction bases not matched to a gene: 4. The CDR3 loop spans 16 amino acids. CDR1 and CDR2 (germline): LNHDA, SQIVND (reference sequence). CDR3 loop: CASRSGTSGSYNEQFF. CDR3 bases: TGTGCCAGTAGATCCGGGACTAGCGGGTCCTACAATGAGCAGTTCTTC.

The V gene is TRBV7-2, the J gene TRBJ2-1, with D perhaps matching TRBD2 (7 bases). V gave up 1 base and J gave up 13 bases, with 20 bases separating them. Per germline, CDR1 SGHTA and CDR2 FQGNSA. This CDR3 has 15 amino acids. The chain's CDR3 is CASSLGGSGGRPQFF. The CDR3 nucleotides read TGTGCCAGCAGCTTAGGGGGTTCGGGGGGCCGACCCCAGTTCTTC.